The present TCR beta chain was sequenced within a study of vaccination effects on CD4 cells after COVID-19. Background on the study: They grew over 1.5 million PBMC in each well, adding 10 IU/ml IL-2 and about 9.5 ug/ml peptides. Overall study results and limits: Vaccine- and infection-induced clones showed marked clonal contraction late following vaccination.

Notes on this clone: Its antigen is not identified. The junction departs from the called germline gene at one end, perhaps through a read error.

The germline CDR1 and CDR2 sequences are SSHAT and FNYEAQ (reference sequence). This CDR3 is built from 16 residues. Assay used: immunoSEQ multiplex PCR; TCRdb lists only in-frame clones, some missing. The repertoire consists of approximately 61,000 clones, with 78% occurring once and the leading ten covering more than 4%. Following an approximately eleven-day culture, CD4+ T cells were purified. All study participants received two doses of BNT162b2 or mRNA-1273 vaccine. The clonotype comes from a human donor who received a COVID-19 vaccine. The V gene is TRBV7-7, the J gene TRBJ2-1, with D possibly TRBD2 on 6 matching bases. The sample was CD4+ T cells from PBMCs cultured without peptide, taken after COVID-19 vaccination. As DNA, the CDR3 is TGTGCTAGCAGCCCCGGACGGACTATTACCTACAATGAGCAGTTCTTC. The encoded protein is CASSPGRTITYNEQFF.